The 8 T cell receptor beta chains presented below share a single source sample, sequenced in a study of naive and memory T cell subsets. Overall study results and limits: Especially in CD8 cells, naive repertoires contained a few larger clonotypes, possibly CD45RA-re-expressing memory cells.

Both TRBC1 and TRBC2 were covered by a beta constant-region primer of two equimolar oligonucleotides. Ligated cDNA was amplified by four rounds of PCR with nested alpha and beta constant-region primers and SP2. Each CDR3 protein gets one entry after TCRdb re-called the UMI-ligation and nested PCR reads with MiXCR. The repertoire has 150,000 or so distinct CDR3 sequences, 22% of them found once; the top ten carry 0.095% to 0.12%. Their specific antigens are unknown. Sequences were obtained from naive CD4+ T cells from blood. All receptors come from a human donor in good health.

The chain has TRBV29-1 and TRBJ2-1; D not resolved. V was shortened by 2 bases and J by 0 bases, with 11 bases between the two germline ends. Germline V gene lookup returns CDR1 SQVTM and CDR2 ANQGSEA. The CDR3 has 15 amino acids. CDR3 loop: CSVERAESSYNEQFF. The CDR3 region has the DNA TGCAGCGTTGAACGGGCCGAGAGCTCCTACAATGAGCAGTTCTTC.

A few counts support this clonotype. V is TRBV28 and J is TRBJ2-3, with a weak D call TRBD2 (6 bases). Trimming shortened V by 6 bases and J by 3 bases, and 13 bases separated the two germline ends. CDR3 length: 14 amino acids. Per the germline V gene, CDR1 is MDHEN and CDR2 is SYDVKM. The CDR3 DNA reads TGTGCCAGCAGCAATGGAGGGCCGACAGATACGCAGTATTTT. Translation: CASSNGGPTDTQYF. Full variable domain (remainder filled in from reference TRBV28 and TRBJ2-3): DVKVTQSSRYLVKRTGEKVFLECVQDMDHENMFWYRQDPGLGLRLIYFSYDVKMKEKGDIPEGYSVSREKKERFSLILESASTNQTSMYLCASSNGGPTDTQYFGPGTRLTVL.

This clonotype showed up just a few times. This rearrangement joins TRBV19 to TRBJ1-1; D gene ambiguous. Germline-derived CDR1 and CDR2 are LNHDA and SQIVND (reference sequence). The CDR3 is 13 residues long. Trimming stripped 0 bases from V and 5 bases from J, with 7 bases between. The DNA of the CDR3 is TGTGCCAGTAGTATAGATCAAAGGACTGAAGCTTTCTTT. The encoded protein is CASSIDQRTEAFF.

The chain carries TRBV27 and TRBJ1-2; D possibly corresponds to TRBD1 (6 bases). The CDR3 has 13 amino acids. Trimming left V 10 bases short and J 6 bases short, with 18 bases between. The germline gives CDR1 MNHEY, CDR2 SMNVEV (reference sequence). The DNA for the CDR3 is TGTGCCACAATGATACAGGGCGGGAATGGCTACACCTTC. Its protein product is CATMIQGGNGYTF.

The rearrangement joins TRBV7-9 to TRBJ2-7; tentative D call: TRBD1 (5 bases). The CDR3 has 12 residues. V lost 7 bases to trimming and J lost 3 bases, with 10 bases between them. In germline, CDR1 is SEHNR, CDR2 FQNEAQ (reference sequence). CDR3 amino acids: CASTTGFYEQYF. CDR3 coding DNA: TGTGCCAGCACTACAGGATTCTACGAGCAGTACTTC.

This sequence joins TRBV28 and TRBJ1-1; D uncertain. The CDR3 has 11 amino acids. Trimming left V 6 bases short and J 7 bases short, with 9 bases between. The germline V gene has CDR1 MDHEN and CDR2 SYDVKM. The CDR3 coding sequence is TGTGCCAGCAGGAGGACTGTTGAAGCTTTCTTT. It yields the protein CASRRTVEAFF.

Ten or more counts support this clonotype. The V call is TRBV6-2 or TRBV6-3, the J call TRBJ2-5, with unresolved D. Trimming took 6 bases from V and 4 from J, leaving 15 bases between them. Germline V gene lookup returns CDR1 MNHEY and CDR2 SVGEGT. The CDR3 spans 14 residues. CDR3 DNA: TGTGCCAGCAGCCAACGACCGGCGAGAGAGACCCAGTACTTC. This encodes CASSQRPARETQYF.

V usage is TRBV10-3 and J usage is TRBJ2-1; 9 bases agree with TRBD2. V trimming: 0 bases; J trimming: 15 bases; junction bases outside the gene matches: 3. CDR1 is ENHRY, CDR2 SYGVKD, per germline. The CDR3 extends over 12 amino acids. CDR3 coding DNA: TGTGCCATCAGTGAGTCCGAGCGGGAGGTGTTCTTC. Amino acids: CAISESEREVFF.